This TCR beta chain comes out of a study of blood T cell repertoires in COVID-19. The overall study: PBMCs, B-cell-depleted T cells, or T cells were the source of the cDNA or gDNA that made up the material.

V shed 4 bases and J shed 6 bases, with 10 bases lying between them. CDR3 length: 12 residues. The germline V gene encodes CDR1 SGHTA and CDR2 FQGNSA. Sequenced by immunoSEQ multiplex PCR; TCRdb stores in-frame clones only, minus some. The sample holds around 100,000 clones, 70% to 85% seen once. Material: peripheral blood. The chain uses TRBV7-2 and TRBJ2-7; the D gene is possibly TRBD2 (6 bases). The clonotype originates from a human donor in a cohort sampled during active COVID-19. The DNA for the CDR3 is TGTGCCAGCAGCTCGGCGGGGTTCGAGCAGTACTTC. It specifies CASSSAGFEQYF.